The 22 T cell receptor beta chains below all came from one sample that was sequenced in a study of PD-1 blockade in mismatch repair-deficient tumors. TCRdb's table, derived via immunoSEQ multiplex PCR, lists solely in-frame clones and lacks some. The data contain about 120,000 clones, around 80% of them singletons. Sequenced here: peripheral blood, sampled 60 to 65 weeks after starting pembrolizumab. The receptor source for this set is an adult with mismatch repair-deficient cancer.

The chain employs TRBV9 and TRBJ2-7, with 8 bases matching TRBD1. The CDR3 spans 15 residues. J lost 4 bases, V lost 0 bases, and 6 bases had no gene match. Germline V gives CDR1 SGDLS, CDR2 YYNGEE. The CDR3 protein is CASSVAAGGIYEQYF. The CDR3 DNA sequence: TGTGCCAGCAGCGTAGCGGCAGGGGGCATTTACGAGCAGTACTTC.

The CDR3 DNA sequence: TGTGCCAGCAGTCGGAGGGCCGTTTCCCCAGACAATGAGCAGTTCTTC. This codes for CASSRRAVSPDNEQFF. The chain carries TRBV5-4 and TRBJ2-1, with D maybe TRBD2 (6 bases). Germline V CDR1 and CDR2: SGHNT, YYREEE (reference sequence). There are 16 residues in the CDR3. Deletions cut 5 bases from V and 5 bases from J, with 20 bases between. The complete variable domain, with remaining parts taken from reference TRBV5-4 and TRBJ2-1, reads ETGVTQSPTHLIKTRGQQVTLRCSSQSGHNTVSWYQQALGQGPQFIFQYYREEENGRGNFPPRFSGLQFPNYSSELNVNALELDDSALYLCASSRRAVSPDNEQFFGPGTRLTVL.

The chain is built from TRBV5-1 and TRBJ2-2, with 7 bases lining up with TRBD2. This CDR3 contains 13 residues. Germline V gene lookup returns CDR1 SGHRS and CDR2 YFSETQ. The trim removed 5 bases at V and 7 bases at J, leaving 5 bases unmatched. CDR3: CASRPSGGGELFF. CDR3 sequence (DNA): TGCGCCAGCAGGCCTAGCGGTGGCGGGGAGCTGTTTTTT.

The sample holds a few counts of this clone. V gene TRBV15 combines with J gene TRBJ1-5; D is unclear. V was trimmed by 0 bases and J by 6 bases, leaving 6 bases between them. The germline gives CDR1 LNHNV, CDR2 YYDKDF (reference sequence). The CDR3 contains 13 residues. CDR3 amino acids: CATSRELAQPQHF. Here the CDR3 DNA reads TGTGCCACCAGCAGAGAGCTGGCTCAGCCCCAGCATTTT.

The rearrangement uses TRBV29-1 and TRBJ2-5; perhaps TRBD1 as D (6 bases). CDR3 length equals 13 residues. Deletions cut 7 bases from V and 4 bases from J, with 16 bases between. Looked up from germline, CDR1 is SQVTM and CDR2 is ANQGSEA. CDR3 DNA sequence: TGCAGCGGGGTGGCAGGGGCCCTAGAGACCCAGTACTTC. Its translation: CSGVAGALETQYF.

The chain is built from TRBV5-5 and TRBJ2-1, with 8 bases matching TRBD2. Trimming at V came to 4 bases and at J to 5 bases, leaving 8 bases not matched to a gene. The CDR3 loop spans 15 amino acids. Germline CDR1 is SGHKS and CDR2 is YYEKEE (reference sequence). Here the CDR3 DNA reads TGTGCCAGCAGCCATCCGGGACTAGGTGACAATGAGCAGTTCTTC. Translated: CASSHPGLGDNEQFF. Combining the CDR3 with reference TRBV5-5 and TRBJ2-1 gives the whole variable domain DAGVTQSPTHLIKTRGQQVTLRCSPISGHKSVSWYQQVLGQGPQFIFQYYEKEERGRGNFPDRFSARQFPNYSSELNVNALLLGDSALYLCASSHPGLGDNEQFFGPGTRLTVL.

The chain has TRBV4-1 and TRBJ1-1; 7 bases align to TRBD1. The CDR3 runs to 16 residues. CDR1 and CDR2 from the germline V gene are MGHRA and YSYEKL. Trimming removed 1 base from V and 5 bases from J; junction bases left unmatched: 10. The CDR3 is CASSQGGSGGHTEAFF. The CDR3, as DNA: TGCGCCAGCAGCCAAGGGGGGTCAGGGGGTCATACTGAAGCTTTCTTT.

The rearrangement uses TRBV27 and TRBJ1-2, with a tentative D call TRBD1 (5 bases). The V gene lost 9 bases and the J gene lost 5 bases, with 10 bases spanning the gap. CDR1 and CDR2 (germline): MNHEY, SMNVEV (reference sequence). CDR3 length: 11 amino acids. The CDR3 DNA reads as TGTGCCAGTCGCGGGGGGTATGGCTACACCTTC. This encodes CASRGGYGYTF.

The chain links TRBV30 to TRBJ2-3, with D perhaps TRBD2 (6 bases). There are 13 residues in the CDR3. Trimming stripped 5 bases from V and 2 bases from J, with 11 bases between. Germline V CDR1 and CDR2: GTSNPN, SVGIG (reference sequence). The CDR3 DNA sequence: TGTGCCTGGGTAGCGGCGGTCACAGATACGCAGTATTTT. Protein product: CAWVAAVTDTQYF.

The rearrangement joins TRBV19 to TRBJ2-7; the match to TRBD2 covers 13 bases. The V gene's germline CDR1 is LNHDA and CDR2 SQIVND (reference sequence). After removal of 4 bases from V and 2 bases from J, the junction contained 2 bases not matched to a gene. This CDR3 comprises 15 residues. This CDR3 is CASSNGLAGAYEQYF. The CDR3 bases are TGTGCCAGTAGTAACGGACTAGCGGGAGCCTACGAGCAGTACTTC.

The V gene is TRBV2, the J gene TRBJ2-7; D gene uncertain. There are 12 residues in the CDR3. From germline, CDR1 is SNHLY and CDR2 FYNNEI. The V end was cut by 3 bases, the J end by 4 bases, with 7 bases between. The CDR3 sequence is CASSEDTYEQYF. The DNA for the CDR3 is TGTGCCAGCAGTGAGGATACGTACGAGCAGTACTTC.

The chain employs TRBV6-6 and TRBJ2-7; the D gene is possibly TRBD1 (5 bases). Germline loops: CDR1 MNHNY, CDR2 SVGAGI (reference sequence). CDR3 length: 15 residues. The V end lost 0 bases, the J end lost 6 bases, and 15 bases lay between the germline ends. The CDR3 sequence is CASSYSQGPSSEQYF. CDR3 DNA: TGTGCCAGCAGTTACTCGCAGGGCCCGAGTAGCGAGCAGTACTTC.

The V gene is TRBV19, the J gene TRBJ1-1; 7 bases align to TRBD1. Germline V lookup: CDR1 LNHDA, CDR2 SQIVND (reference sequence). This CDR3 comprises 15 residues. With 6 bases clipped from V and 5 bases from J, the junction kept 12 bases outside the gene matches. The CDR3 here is CASSTRDSLWTEAFF. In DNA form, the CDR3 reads TGTGCCAGTAGCACACGGGACAGTTTATGGACTGAAGCTTTCTTT.

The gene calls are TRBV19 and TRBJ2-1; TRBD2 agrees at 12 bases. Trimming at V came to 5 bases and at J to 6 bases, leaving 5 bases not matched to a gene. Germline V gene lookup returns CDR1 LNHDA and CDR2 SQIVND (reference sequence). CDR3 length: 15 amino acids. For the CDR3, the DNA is TGTGCCAGTAGTCCTTTACTAGCGGGAGGCAATGAGCAGTTCTTC. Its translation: CASSPLLAGGNEQFF.

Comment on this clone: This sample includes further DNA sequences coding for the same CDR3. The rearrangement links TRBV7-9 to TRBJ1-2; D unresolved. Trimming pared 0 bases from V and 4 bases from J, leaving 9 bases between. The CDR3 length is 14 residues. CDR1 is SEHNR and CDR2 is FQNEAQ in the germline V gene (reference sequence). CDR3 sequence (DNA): TGTGCCAGCAGCTTAGCGGCAGGCCTCTATGGCTACACCTTC. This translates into CASSLAAGLYGYTF.

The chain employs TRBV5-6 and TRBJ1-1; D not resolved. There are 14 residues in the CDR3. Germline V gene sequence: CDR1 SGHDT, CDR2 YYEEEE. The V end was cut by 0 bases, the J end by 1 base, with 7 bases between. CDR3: CASSLEMPNTEAFF. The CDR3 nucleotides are TGTGCCAGCAGCTTGGAAATGCCGAACACTGAAGCTTTCTTT.

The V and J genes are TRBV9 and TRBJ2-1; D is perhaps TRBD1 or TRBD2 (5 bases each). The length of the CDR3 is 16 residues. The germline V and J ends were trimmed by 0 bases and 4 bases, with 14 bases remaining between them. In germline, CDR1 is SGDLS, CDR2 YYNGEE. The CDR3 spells CASSVAEGFVYNEQFF. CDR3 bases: TGTGCCAGCAGCGTAGCTGAGGGGTTTGTGTACAATGAGCAGTTCTTC.

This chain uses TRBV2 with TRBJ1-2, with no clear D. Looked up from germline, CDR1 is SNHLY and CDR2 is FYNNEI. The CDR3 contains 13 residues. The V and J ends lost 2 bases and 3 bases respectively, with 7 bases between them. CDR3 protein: CASSEQPDYGYTF. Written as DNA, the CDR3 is TGTGCCAGCAGTGAACAGCCTGACTATGGCTACACCTTC.

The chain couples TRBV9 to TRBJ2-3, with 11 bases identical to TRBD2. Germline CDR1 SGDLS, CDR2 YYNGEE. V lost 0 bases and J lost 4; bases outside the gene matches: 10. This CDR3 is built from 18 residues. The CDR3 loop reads CASSVAPTSGRVSDTQYF. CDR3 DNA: TGTGCCAGCAGCGTAGCCCCCACTAGCGGGAGAGTCTCAGATACGCAGTATTTT.

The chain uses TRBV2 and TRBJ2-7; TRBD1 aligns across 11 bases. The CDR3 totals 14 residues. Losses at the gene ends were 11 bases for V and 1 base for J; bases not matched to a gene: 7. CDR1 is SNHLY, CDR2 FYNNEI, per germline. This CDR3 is CASQRDRGSYEQYF. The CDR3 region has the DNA TGTGCCTCCCAGAGGGACAGGGGGTCCTACGAGCAGTACTTC.

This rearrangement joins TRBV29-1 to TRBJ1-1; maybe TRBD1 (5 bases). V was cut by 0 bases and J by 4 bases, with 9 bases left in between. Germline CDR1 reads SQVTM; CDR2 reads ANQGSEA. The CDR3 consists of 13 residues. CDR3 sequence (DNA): TGCAGCGTTGAAGATATCGGGGGCACTGAAGCTTTCTTT. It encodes CSVEDIGGTEAFF.

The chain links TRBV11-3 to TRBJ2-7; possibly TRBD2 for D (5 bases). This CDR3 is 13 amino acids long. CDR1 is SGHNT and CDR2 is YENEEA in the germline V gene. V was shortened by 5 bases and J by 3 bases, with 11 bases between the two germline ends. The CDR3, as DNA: TGTGCCAGCAGCGGCACAGACTACTACGAGCAGTACTTC. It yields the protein CASSGTDYYEQYF.